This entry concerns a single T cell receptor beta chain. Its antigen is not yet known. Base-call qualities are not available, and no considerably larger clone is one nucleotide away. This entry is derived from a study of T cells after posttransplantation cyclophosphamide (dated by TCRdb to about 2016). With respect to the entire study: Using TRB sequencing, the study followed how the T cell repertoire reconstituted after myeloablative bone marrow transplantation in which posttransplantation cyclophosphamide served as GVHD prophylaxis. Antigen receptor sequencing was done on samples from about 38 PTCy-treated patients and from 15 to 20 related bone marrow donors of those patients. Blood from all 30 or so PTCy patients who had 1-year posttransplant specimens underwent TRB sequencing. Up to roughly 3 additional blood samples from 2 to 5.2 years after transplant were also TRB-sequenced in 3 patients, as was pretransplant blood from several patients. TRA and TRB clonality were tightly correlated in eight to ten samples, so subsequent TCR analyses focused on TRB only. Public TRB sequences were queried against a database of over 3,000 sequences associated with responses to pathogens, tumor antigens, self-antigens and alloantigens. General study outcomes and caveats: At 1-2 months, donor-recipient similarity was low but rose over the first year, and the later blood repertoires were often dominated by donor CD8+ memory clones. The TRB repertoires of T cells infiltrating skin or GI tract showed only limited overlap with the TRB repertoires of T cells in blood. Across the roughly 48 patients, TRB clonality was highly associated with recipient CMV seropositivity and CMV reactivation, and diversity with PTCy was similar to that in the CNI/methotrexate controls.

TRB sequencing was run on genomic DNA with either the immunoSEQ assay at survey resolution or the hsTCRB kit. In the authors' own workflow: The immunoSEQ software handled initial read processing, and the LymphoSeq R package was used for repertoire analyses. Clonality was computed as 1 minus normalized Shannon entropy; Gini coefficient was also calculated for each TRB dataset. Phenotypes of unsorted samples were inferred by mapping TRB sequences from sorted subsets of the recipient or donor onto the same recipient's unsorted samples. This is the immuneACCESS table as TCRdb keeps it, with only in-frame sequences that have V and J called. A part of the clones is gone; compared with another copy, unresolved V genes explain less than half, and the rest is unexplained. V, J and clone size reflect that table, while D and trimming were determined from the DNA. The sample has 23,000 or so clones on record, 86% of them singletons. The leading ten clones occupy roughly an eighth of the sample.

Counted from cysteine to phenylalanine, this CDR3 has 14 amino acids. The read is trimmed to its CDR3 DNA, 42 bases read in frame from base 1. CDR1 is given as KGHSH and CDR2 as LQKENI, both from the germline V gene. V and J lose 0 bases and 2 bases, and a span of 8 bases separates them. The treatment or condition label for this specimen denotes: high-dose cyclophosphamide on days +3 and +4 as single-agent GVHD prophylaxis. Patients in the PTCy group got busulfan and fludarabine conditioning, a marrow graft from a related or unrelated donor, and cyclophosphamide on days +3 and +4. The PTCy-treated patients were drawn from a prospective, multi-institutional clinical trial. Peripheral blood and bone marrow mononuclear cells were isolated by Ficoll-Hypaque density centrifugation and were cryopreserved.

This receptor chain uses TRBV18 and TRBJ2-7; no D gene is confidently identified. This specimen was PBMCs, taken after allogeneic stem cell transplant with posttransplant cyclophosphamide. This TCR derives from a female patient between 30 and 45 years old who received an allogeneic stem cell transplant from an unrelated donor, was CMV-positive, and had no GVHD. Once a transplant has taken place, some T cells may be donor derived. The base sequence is TGTGCCAGCTCACCACCGTATAGAGCCTACGAGCAGTACTTC. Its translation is CASSPPYRAYEQYF.